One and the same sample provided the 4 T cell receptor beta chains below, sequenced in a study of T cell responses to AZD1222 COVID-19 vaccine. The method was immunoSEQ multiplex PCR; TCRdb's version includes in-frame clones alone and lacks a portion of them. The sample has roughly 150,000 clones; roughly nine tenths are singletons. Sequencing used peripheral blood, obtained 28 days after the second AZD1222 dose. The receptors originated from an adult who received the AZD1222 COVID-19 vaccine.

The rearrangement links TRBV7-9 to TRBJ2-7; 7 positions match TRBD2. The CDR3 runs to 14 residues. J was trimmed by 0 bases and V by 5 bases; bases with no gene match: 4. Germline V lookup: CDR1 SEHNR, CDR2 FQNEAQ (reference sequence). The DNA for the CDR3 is TGTGCCAGCAGCCACCAGCGGGGCTCCTACGAGCAGTACTTC. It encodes CASSHQRGSYEQYF.

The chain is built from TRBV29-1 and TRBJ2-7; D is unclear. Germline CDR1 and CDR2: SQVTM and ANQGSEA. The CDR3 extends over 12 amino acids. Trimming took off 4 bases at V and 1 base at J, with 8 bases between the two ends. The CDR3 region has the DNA TGCAGCGTTGCCCCCGAATCCTACGAGCAGTACTTC. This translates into CSVAPESYEQYF.

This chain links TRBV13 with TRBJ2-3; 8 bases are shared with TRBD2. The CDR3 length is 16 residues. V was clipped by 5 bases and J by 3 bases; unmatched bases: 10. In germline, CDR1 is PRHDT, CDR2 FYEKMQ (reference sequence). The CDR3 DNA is TGTGCCAGCAGCCATCGCGGACTAGCTGATACAGATACGCAGTATTTT. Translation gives CASSHRGLADTDTQYF. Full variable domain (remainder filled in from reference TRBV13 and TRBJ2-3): AAGVIQSPRHLIKEKRETATLKCYPIPRHDTVYWYQQGPGQDPQFLISFYEKMQSDKGSIPDRFSAQQFSDYHSELNMSSLELGDSALYFCASSHRGLADTDTQYFGPGTRLTVL.

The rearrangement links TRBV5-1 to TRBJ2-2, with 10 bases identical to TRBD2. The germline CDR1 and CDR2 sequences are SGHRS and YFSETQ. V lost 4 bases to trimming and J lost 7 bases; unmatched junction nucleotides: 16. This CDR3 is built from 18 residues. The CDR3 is CASSGGAAAGGPGGELFF. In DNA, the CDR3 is TGCGCCAGCAGCGGCGGAGCTGCAGCGGGAGGGCCCGGCGGGGAGCTGTTTTTT.